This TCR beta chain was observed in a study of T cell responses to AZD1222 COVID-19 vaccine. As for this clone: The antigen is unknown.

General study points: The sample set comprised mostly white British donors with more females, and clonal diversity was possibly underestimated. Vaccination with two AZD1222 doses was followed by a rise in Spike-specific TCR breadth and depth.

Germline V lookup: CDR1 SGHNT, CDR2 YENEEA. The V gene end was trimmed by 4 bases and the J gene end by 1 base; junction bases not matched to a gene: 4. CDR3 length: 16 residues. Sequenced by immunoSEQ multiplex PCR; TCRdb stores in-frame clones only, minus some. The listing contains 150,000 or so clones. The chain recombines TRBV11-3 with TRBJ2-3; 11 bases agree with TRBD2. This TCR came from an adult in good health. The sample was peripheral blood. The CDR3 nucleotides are TGTGCCAGCAGCTCGGGGACTAGCGGACGCACAGATACGCAGTATTTT. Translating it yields CASSSGTSGRTDTQYF.